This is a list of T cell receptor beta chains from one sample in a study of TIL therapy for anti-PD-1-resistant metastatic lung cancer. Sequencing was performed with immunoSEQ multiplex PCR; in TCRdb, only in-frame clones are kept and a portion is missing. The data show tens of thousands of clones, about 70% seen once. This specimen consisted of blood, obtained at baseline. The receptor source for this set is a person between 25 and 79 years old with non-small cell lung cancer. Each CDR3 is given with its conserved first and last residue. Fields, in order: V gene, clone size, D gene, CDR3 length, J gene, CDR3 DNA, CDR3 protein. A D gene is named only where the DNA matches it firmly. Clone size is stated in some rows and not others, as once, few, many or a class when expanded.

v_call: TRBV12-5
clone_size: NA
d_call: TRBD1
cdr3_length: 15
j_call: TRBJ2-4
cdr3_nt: TGTGCTAGTGGTTATGGGACAGGGGCCGGGAACATTCAGTACTTC
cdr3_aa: CASGYGTGAGNIQYF

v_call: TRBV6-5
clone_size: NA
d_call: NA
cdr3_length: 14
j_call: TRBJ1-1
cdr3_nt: TGTGCCAGCAGACCTGGACGTCTGAACACTGAAGCTTTCTTT
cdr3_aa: CASRPGRLNTEAFF

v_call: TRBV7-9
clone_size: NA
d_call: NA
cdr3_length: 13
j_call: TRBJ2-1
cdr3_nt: TGTGCCAGCAGCTACAACTCCTACAATGAGCAGTTCTTC
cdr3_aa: CASSYNSYNEQFF

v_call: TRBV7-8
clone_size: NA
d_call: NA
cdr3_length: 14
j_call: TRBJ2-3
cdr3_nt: TGTGCCAGCAGTTCCTTAGCGTCGGCAGATACGCAGTATTTT
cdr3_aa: CASSSLASADTQYF

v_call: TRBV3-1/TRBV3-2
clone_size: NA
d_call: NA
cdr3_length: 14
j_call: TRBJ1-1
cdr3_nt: TGTGCCAGCAGCCAATTCACTTCGAACACTGAAGCTTTCTTT
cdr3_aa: CASSQFTSNTEAFF

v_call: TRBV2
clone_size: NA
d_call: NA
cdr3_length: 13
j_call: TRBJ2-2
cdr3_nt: TGTGCCAGCCGCCCGCGTCGGACCGGGGAGCTGTTTTTT
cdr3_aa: CASRPRRTGELFF

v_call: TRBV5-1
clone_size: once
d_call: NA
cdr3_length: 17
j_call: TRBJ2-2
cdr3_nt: TGCGCCAGCAGCAGTCTCGGGGGCGCGTGGAAGGCCGGGGAGCTGTTTTTT
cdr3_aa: CASSSLGGAWKAGELFF

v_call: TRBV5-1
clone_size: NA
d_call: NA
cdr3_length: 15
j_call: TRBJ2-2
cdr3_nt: TGCGCCAGCAGCTACGAGGCCGGCCGCACCGGGGAGCTGTTTTTT
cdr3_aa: CASSYEAGRTGELFF

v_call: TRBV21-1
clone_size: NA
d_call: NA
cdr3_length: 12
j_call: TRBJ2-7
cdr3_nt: TGTGCCAGCAGCACTAACAGGGGCGAGCAGTACTTC
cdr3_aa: CASSTNRGEQYF

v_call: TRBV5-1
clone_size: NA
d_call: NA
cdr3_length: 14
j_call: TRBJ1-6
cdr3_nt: TGCGCCAGCGGACTGAACAACATTAATTCACCCCTCCACTTT
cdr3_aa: CASGLNNINSPLHF

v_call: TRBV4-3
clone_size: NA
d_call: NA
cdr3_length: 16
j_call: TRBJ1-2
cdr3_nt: TGCGCCAGCAGCCAAGAAACGGCCGAGAGATTCTATGGCTACACCTTC
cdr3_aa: CASSQETAERFYGYTF

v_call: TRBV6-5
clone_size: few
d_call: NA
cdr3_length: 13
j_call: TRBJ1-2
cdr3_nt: TGTGCCAGCAGGGGGAACTCTAACTATGGCTACACCTTC
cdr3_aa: CASRGNSNYGYTF

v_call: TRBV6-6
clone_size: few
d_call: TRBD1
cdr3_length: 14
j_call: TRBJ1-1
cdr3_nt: TGTGCCAGCAGTCACCGACAGGGGGGCACTGAAGCTTTCTTT
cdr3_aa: CASSHRQGGTEAFF

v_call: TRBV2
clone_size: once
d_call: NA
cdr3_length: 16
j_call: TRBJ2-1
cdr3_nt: TGTGCCAGCAGCGGAACCGGCCCCAGCTCCTACAATGAGCAGTTCTTC
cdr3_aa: CASSGTGPSSYNEQFF

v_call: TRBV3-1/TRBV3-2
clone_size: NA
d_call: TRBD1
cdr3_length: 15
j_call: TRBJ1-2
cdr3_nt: TGTGCCAGCAGCCCCTGGACAGGGAGGGACTATGGCTACACCTTC
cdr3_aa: CASSPWTGRDYGYTF

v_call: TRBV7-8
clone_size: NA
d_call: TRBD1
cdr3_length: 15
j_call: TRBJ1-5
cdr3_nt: TGTGCCAGCAGTCTTAACAGGGGAAGCAATCAGCCCCAGCATTTT
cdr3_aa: CASSLNRGSNQPQHF

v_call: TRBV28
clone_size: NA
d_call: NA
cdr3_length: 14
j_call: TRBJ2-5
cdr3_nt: TGTGCCAGCAGCCCCATAGGGACGGGGAGGACCCAGTACTTC
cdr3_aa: CASSPIGTGRTQYF

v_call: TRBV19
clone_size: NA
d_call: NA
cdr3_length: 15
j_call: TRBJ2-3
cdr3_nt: TGTGCCAGTAGTCCCGGGTCCTACCTCACAGATACGCAGTATTTT
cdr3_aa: CASSPGSYLTDTQYF

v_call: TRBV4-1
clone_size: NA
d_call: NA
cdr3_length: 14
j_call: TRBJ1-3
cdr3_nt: TGCGCCAGCAGCCAAGATCCCGCTGGAAACACCATATATTTT
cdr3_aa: CASSQDPAGNTIYF

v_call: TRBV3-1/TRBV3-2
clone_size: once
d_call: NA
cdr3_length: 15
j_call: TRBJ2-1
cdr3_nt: TGTGCCAGCAAAGCGGGGACAGGCTCCTACAATGAGCAGTTCTTC
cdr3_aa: CASKAGTGSYNEQFF

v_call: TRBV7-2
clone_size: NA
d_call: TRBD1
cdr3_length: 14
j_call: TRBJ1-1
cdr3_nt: TGTGCCAGCAGCATGCGACAGGGAAACACTGAAGCTTTCTTT
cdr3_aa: CASSMRQGNTEAFF

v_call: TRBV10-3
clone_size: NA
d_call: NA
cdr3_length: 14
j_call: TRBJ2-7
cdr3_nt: TGTGCCATCAGTGAGTCTGACGGTTCCTACGAGCAGTACTTC
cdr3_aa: CAISESDGSYEQYF

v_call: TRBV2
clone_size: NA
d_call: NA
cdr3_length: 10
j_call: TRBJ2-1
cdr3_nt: TGTGCTAGTGGGGGCGGGGAGCAGTTCTTC
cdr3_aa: CASGGGEQFF

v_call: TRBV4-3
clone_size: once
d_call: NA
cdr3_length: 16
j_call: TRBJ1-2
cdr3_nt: TGCGCCAGCAGCCAAGTTAGCGGCAGGGGAGACTATGGCTACACCTTC
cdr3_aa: CASSQVSGRGDYGYTF

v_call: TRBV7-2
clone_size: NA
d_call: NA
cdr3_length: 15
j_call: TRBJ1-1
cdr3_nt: TGTGCCAGCAGCTTCTGGGACATTACGAACACTGAAGCTTTCTTT
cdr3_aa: CASSFWDITNTEAFF

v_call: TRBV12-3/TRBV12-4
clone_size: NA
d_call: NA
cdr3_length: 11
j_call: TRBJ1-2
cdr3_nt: TGTGCCAGCAGTTTGAGTCAGGTTAGCACCTTC
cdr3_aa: CASSLSQVSTF

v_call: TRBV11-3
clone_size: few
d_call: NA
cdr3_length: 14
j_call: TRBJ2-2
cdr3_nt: TGTGCCAGCAGCCTGGGTCGAAACACCGGGGAGCTGTTTTTT
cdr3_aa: CASSLGRNTGELFF

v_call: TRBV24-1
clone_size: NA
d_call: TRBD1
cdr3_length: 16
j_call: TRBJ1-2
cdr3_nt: TGTGCCACCAGTGACCCTGGACAGGGGGCCGACTATGGCTACACCTTC
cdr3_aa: CATSDPGQGADYGYTF

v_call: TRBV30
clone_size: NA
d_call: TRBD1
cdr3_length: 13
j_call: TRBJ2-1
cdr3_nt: TGTGCCTCCTCAGACAGGGGGAGAGGTGAGCAGTTCTTC
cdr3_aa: CASSDRGRGEQFF

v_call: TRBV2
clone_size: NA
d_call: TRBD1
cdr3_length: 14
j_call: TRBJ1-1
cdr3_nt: TGTGCCAGCAGTCGACAGGGGGCGAGAGCTGAAGCTTTCTTT
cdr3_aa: CASSRQGARAEAFF

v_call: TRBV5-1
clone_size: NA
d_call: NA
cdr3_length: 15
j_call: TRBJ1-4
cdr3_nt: TGCGCCAGCGGCCCGGAGGGAGAACGAAATGAAAAACTGTTTTTT
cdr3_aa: CASGPEGERNEKLFF

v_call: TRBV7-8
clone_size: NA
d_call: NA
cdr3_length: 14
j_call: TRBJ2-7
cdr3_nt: TGTGCCAGCAGCTTAGTAAACACTAACTACGAGCAGTACTTC
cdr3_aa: CASSLVNTNYEQYF